The 21 T cell receptor beta chains given below trace back to one sample, sequenced in a study of T cells in Graves' hyperthyroidism and ophthalmopathy. Amplification of TCR beta CDR3 regions used RNA as the template. RT-PCR in the first round (using the HTBI primer set) targeted the TCR CDR3. TCRdb re-analysed the multiplex PCR reads in MiXCR, keeping a single row per CDR3 protein. The sample records 600,000 to 700,000 distinct CDR3 sequences, 14% to 15% being singletons. Source material: blood. The source of these receptors is a woman aged 35 to 49 with Graves' ophthalmopathy.

The sample holds many counts of this clonotype. This sequence joins TRBV27 and TRBJ1-2, with a tentative D call TRBD1 (5 bases). The CDR3 extends over 13 amino acids. The V end was cut by 5 bases, the J end by 5 bases, with 12 bases between. Germline loops: CDR1 MNHEY, CDR2 SMNVEV (reference sequence). This chain's CDR3 is CASSPQGGYGYTF. CDR3 DNA: TGTGCCAGCAGTCCCCAGGGAGGATATGGCTACACCTTC.

In this sample, this clonotype turned up many times. This sequence joins TRBV6-2 or TRBV6-3 and TRBJ2-7; 7 bases align to TRBD1. Looked up from germline, CDR1 is MNHEY and CDR2 is SVGEGT. The CDR3 runs 15 residues. V lost 4 bases, J lost 1 base, and 7 bases stayed unmatched. This chain's CDR3 is CASSSLQQGSYEQYF. The CDR3 nucleotides are TGTGCCAGCAGTTCCCTACAACAGGGGTCCTACGAGCAGTACTTC.

This clonotype was detected many times. The V and J genes are TRBV5-5 and TRBJ2-5; either TRBD1 or TRBD2 may supply D (6 bases each). This CDR3 region has 14 residues. V was pared by 4 bases and J by 5 bases, with 15 bases between. Germline V CDR1 and CDR2: SGHKS, YYEKEE (reference sequence). CDR3 coding DNA: TGTGCCAGCAGCCTCTCCCAGGGGAGGGAGACCCAGTACTTC. Residues: CASSLSQGRETQYF.

This clonotype was recorded at least ten times. The chain links TRBV4-3 to TRBJ2-5; maybe TRBD2 (6 bases). The CDR3 covers 15 residues. V was trimmed by 0 bases and J by 5 bases, leaving 13 bases between them. In germline, CDR1 is LGHNA, CDR2 YSLEER. CDR3 sequence reads: CASSQDTGEWETQYF. The CDR3 region has the DNA TGCGCCAGCAGCCAAGATACGGGGGAGTGGGAGACCCAGTACTTC.

This clonotype was observed at least ten times. V is TRBV9 and J is TRBJ2-7, with 8 bases matching TRBD2. CDR3 size: 15 residues. Trimming at V came to 4 bases and at J to 2 bases, leaving 8 bases not matched to a gene. The germline CDR1 and CDR2 sequences are SGDLS and YYNGEE. The CDR3 loop is CASSPSTSVTYEQYF. The DNA for the CDR3 is TGTGCCAGCAGCCCCTCGACTAGCGTAACCTACGAGCAGTACTTC.

This clonotype was recorded at least ten times. J is TRBJ2-2 and V is TRBV10-3; TRBD1 is a possible D gene (6 bases). Looked up from germline, CDR1 is ENHRY and CDR2 is SYGVKD. Trimming pared 0 bases from V and 0 bases from J, leaving 11 bases between. The length of the CDR3 is 17 residues. This CDR3 is CAISESMGHANTGELFF. DNA of the CDR3: TGTGCCATCAGTGAGTCGATGGGACATGCGAACACCGGGGAGCTGTTTTTT.

At least ten counts were recorded for this clonotype. The chain is built from TRBV27 and TRBJ1-2; 7 bases fit TRBD1. This CDR3 contains 13 residues. CDR1 and CDR2 (germline): MNHEY, SMNVEV (reference sequence). Trimming at V came to 3 bases and at J to 4 bases, leaving 2 bases not matched to a gene. The CDR3 sequence is CASSLTGLYGYTF. In nucleotides, the CDR3 is TGTGCCAGCAGTTTGACAGGGCTCTATGGCTACACCTTC.

Ten or more counts support this clonotype. The chain links TRBV7-2 to TRBJ1-2; 7 bases agree with TRBD1. Germline CDR1 reads SGHTA; CDR2 reads FQGNSA. The CDR3 covers 12 residues. The V gene end was trimmed by 5 bases and the J gene end by 7 bases; junction bases not matched to a gene: 4. For the CDR3, the DNA is TGTGCCAGCAGCCAAGACAGGGTTGGCTACACCTTC. Its protein is CASSQDRVGYTF.

This sequence joins TRBV10-3 and TRBJ2-7, with D perhaps assigned TRBD1 or TRBD2 (5 bases each). Germline values: CDR1 ENHRY, CDR2 SYGVKD. V was shortened by 7 bases and J by 2 bases, with 12 bases between the two germline ends. The CDR3 extends over 13 amino acids. CDR3 sequence reads: CAITGDGTYEQYF. The CDR3 bases are TGTGCCATCACCGGGGACGGTACCTACGAGCAGTACTTC.

The chain recombines TRBV12-5 with TRBJ2-5, with D possibly matching TRBD1 (5 bases). Germline V gives CDR1 LGHNT, CDR2 FRNRAP. The CDR3 spans 15 residues. Trimming took 3 bases from V and 3 from J, leaving 14 bases between them. The CDR3 protein is CASGFTLDSKETQYF. CDR3 nucleotides: TGTGCTAGTGGTTTTACATTAGACAGTAAAGAGACCCAGTACTTC.

This clonotype showed up just a few times. The chain recombines TRBV4-1 with TRBJ2-5; 7 nucleotides align to TRBD1. Germline V gives CDR1 MGHRA, CDR2 YSYEKL. The CDR3 totals 16 residues. Trimming cost V 4 bases and J 5 bases; bases outside gene matches: 13. In DNA form, the CDR3 reads TGCGCCAGCAGCCCACGGACAGGTGGCCCCCGCGAGACCCAGTACTTC. Translation gives CASSPRTGGPRETQYF.

This clonotype was detected many times. The V and J genes are TRBV19 and TRBJ1-4; no firm D call. In germline, CDR1 is LNHDA, CDR2 SQIVND (reference sequence). The V and J ends lost 1 base and 5 bases respectively, with 11 bases between them. This CDR3 comprises 15 residues. The CDR3 loop reads CASSIASLGNEKLFF. As DNA, the CDR3 is TGTGCCAGTAGTATAGCGTCACTGGGAAATGAAAAACTGTTTTTT.

V and J are TRBV7-2 and TRBJ2-2, with no clear D. The germline V gene has CDR1 SGHTA and CDR2 FQGNSA. V was cut by 3 bases and J by 6 bases, with 8 bases left in between. This CDR3 has 13 residues. CDR3 coding DNA: TGTGCCAGCAGCTTCTTAAGGGCCGGGGAGCTGTTTTTT. As protein: CASSFLRAGELFF.

This clonotype has more than one count but fewer than ten. The chain combines TRBV20-1 with TRBJ1-1; TRBD1 is a possible D gene (6 bases). The CDR3 length is 17 residues. CDR1 and CDR2 from the germline V gene are DFQATT and SNEGSKA (reference sequence). V lost 5 bases, J lost 3 bases, and 25 bases lay in between. The CDR3 reads CSALRPQGILGYTEAFF. DNA of the CDR3: TGCAGTGCTTTGCGCCCCCAGGGGATTTTAGGGTACACTGAAGCTTTCTTT.

This clonotype was seen a handful of times. Since a much larger clone is just one base distant, this may be a read error. The CDR3: CASSPSWTGGLNTEASF. CDR3 bases: TGTGCCAGCAGTCCAAGTTGGACCGGGGGGTTGAACACTGAAGCTTCCTTT. The J gene is TRBJ1-1, the V gene TRBV12-3 or TRBV12-4, with a tentative D call TRBD1 (5 bases). The CDR3 consists of 17 residues.

The chain is built from TRBV18 and TRBJ1-1, with D unclear. The V end was cut by 3 bases, the J end by 11 bases, with 13 bases between. Germline V gene sequence: CDR1 KGHSH, CDR2 LQKENI. The CDR3 totals 12 residues. The CDR3 reads CASSPDKRAAFF. DNA of the CDR3: TGTGCCAGCTCACCGGATAAGAGGGCCGCTTTCTTT.

This clonotype appeared many times. The V call is TRBV28, the J call TRBJ1-5, with D possibly TRBD1 on 6 matching bases. V lost 1 base to trimming and J lost 3 bases, with 10 bases between them. Germline loops: CDR1 MDHEN, CDR2 SYDVKM. CDR3 size: 15 residues. This CDR3 reads CASSLLSGANQPQHF. CDR3 in DNA: TGTGCCAGCAGTTTATTGTCAGGGGCCAATCAGCCCCAGCATTTT.

Ten or more counts support this clonotype. CDR3 in amino acids: CASSKFYRGGGNTIYF. Here the CDR3 DNA reads TGTGCCAGCAGTAAATTCTACAGGGGTGGCGGAAACACCATATATTTT. V and J are TRBV28 and TRBJ1-3; 7 bases are a match to TRBD1. Looked up from germline, CDR1 is MDHEN and CDR2 is SYDVKM. This CDR3 comprises 16 residues. J gave up 4 bases and V 5 bases, and 11 bases lay outside the gene matches.

Ten or more counts support this clonotype. V is TRBV28 and J is TRBJ1-1; D may be TRBD1 (5 bases). Looked up from germline, CDR1 is MDHEN and CDR2 is SYDVKM. The CDR3 has 14 amino acids. Trimming took off 7 bases at V and 3 bases at J, with 15 bases between the two ends. CDR3 region: CASTARGRDTEAFF. The CDR3 nucleotides read TGTGCCAGCACCGCTCGGGGGAGAGACACTGAAGCTTTCTTT.

On this clonotype: The junction does not match germline at one end; this may be a read error. The chain combines TRBV6-1 with TRBJ2-7; no firm D call. CDR1 is MNHNS and CDR2 is SASEGT in the germline V gene. This CDR3 has 14 amino acids. The CDR3 region has the DNA TGTGCCAGCAGTGAGTTGGGCAGTCAGGACGCTGGCCTCTTC. Translated: CASSELGSQDAGLF.

The rearrangement joins TRBV5-1 to TRBJ2-5; D is perhaps TRBD2 (6 bases). The V end was cut by 1 base, the J end by 4 bases, with 14 bases between. The CDR3 spans 15 residues. Germline V gene data show CDR1 as SGHRS and CDR2 as YFSETQ. The CDR3 sequence: CASSLLGTLGETQYF. In DNA, the CDR3 is TGCGCCAGCAGCTTGCTGGGGACTTTGGGAGAGACCCAGTACTTC.